These T cell receptor beta chains were read from a single sample in a study of cytomegalovirus exposure and HLA in healthy donors. Some clones are missing from TCRdb's copy, which holds only in-frame ones; the method was immunoSEQ multiplex PCR. The data show about 140,000 clones, just over 70% seen once. Sample: PBMCs. All receptors derive from a woman aged 25 to 39 in good health and CMV-seronegative. Both conserved end residues are part of each CDR3. D genes are given only for firm matches. Clone size is shown for a subset of rows, as once, few, many or a class of expanded clone.

abundance	v_gene	d_gene	j_gene	CDR3nt	CDR3aa
-	TRBV28	TRBD1	TRBJ2-5	TGTGCCAGCAGTAACCAGGGACAGGCCGGGGAGACCCAGTACTTC	CASSNQGQAGETQYF
-	TRBV9	-	TRBJ2-3	TGTGCCAGCAGCACACAGGGTTCTGGAACAGATACGCAGTATTTT	CASSTQGSGTDTQYF
-	TRBV7-9	TRBD2	TRBJ2-2	TGTGCCAGCAGCCAAGAGGTCCCCCTAGCGGGAGGAACGGGCGGGGAGCTGTTTTTT	CASSQEVPLAGGTGGELFF
-	TRBV28	TRBD1	TRBJ1-5	TGTGCCAGCAGGTGGACAGGGGCCGGCCAGCCCCAGCATTTT	CASRWTGAGQPQHF
-	TRBV6-1	TRBD1	TRBJ1-5	TGTGCCAGCAGTTTGGGACAGCGGAATCAGCCCCAGCATTTT	CASSLGQRNQPQHF
-	TRBV29-1	TRBD1	TRBJ2-1	TGCAGCGTCCGCCGGGACAGAACCTACAATGAGCAGTTCTTC	CSVRRDRTYNEQFF
-	TRBV30	-	TRBJ1-6	TGTGCCTGGAGCCAAGTCCTGTGGAGGGATAATTCACCCCTCCACTTT	CAWSQVLWRDNSPLHF
once	TRBV6-5	-	TRBJ1-3	TGTGCCAGCAGCCTGAACACCGACTCTGGAAACACCATATATTTT	CASSLNTDSGNTIYF
-	TRBV5-8	-	TRBJ1-3	TGTGCCAGCAGCTCCTGGGCTGGATACTCTGGAAACACCATATATTTT	CASSSWAGYSGNTIYF
-	TRBV7-9	-	TRBJ1-5	TGTGCCAGCAGCACCTCGCTTGGGGGGAATCAGCCCCAGCATTTT	CASSTSLGGNQPQHF
-	TRBV2	TRBD1	TRBJ1-1	TGTGCCAGCAGTGGCGGGACAGGGTGGACTGAAGCTTTCTTT	CASSGGTGWTEAFF
-	TRBV19	-	TRBJ1-5	TGTGCCAGTAGTATCGACAGTTTGAATCAGCCCCAGCATTTT	CASSIDSLNQPQHF
few	TRBV6-1	TRBD2	TRBJ2-5	TGTGCCAGCAGTGAAGAGGGCGGGGGGCCTGGGGCCCAGTACTTC	CASSEEGGGPGAQYF
-	TRBV29-1	TRBD2	TRBJ2-3	TGCAGCGGCGGCGAGGGAGGGACCACAGATACGCAGTATTTT	CSGGEGGTTDTQYF
-	TRBV9	-	TRBJ1-3	TGTGCCAGCAGCTCCTTGTGGGGGGACTCTGGAAACACCATATATTTT	CASSSLWGDSGNTIYF
-	TRBV4-2	TRBD1	TRBJ2-1	TGTGCCAGCAGCCAATCTGGGACAGGGAAGAATGAGCAGTTCTTC	CASSQSGTGKNEQFF
-	TRBV6-1	TRBD1	TRBJ1-2	TGTGCCAGCAGGCAGGGGGCCGATCCGGGCTACACCTTC	CASRQGADPGYTF
-	TRBV2	-	TRBJ2-6	TGTGCCAGCAGTCCCCGAGGGCCAGACTCTGGGGCCAACGTCCTGACTTTC	CASSPRGPDSGANVLTF